These T cell receptor beta chains were read from a single sample in a study of cytomegalovirus exposure and HLA in healthy donors. The protocol was immunoSEQ multiplex PCR, while the TCRdb copy is restricted to in-frame clones and leaves out a portion. The sample contains about 210,000 clones, roughly 74% of which appear only once. Sequencing was carried out using PBMCs. The receptors here all came from a woman in her twenties or thirties in good health and CMV-seropositive. CDR3s include the opening cysteine and the closing phenylalanine or tryptophan. D genes are given only for firm matches. Only part of the rows carry a size: once, few, many, or a class if the clone is expanded.

13	TRBV5-1	.	.	TRBJ1-1	TGCGCCAGCAGCTTGGCCGGCAGGGACACGGCTTTCTTT	CASSLAGRDTAFF
16	TRBV4-2	.	TRBD1	TRBJ1-1	TGTGCCAGCAGCCTTGGCGCCGGGACAGAGAACACTGAAGCTTTCTTT	CASSLGAGTENTEAFF
16	TRBV4-2	few	TRBD2	TRBJ2-1	TGTGCCAGCAGCCTCCTCGAGCGGGGGGGCGGCGATGAGCAGTTCTTC	CASSLLERGGGDEQFF
15	TRBV4-2	.	TRBD2	TRBJ2-2	TGTGCCAGCAGCCAGGCGGGGGGATCGGGCGGGGAGCTGTTTTTT	CASSQAGGSGGELFF
13	TRBV7-8	once	.	TRBJ2-7	TGTGCCAGCAGCTTGACAGCCTCCTACGAGCAGTACTTC	CASSLTASYEQYF
14	TRBV6-6	few	TRBD1	TRBJ1-6	TGTGCCAGCACCGTGGGACAGGGGATTTCACCCCTCCACTTT	CASTVGQGISPLHF
16	TRBV5-6	.	.	TRBJ1-2	TGTGCCAGCAGCTTCAGTGTTACAGCGGGTTCCTATGGCTACACCTTC	CASSFSVTAGSYGYTF
15	TRBV9	.	TRBD2	TRBJ2-3	TGTGCCAGCAGCGTCTCCGGCAGGGAGGGGGATACGCAGTATTTT	CASSVSGREGDTQYF
12	TRBV28	.	.	TRBJ1-5	TGTGCCAGCAGCACCCCGGGTCAGCCCCAGCATTTT	CASSTPGQPQHF
17	TRBV4-2	.	.	TRBJ2-1	TGTGCCAGCAGCCAAGTAGTACGGGGGAAGTCCTACAATGAGCAGTTCTTC	CASSQVVRGKSYNEQFF
16	TRBV6-4	few	TRBD1	TRBJ1-5	TGTGCCAGCAGAGCGTGGAGGGGGCGAAGCAATCAGCCCCAGCATTTT	CASRAWRGRSNQPQHF
16	TRBV9	.	.	TRBJ2-4	TGTGCCAGCAGCGTAGCTGCTAGCCTTTCCAAAAACATTCAGTACTTC	CASSVAASLSKNIQYF